This TCR beta chain was retrieved from a study of neurological immune-mediated disorders. Ten or more counts support this clonotype. What it binds is not known. This CDR3 has 15 amino acids. Trimming cost V 0 bases and J 7 bases, with 14 bases left between them. Germline V CDR1 and CDR2: SGDLS, YYNGEE. TCRdb reanalysed the 5' RACE reads using MiXCR and keeps one entry per CDR3 protein. The sample records 71,000 or so distinct CDR3 sequences, around 13% being singletons. The time point here: longitudinal time-point 1 (baseline). The unsorted libraries were produced from 2 million PBMCs held at -80 C. Study conclusions and caveats: Across subjects, expanded clones had no CDR3 amino acid sequences in common, pointing to private repertoires in all groups. Patients with HTLV-1-associated myelopathy had the highest level of TCR clonal expansion, whereas patients with multiple sclerosis had the lowest level, falling beneath the level found in healthy controls.

V gene TRBV9 combines with J gene TRBJ2-1; D is undetermined. This receptor was obtained from a female donor with HTLV-1-associated myelopathy (HAM/TSP). The specimen sequenced was PBMCs. The CDR3, as DNA: TGTGCCAGCAGCGTAGACCCCAGAATCGAAAATGAGCAGTTCTTC. Amino acids: CASSVDPRIENEQFF.